The 28 T cell receptor beta chains given below trace back to one sample, sequenced in a study of immune evolution from preneoplasia to lung adenocarcinoma. TCRdb's copy holds only in-frame clones and misses some; the assay was immunoSEQ multiplex PCR. The sample lists some 7,000 clones, more than 75% seen once, with 5.5% to 7% in the top ten. Sequenced input: FFPE adjacent normal lung tissue. The receptors were gathered from a person in their sixties or seventies with lung adenocarcinoma.

The chain employs TRBV5-1 and TRBJ2-1, with 8 bases fitting TRBD1. The germline gives CDR1 SGHRS, CDR2 YFSETQ. The trim removed 4 bases at V and 6 bases at J, leaving 9 bases unmatched. The CDR3 loop spans 15 amino acids. The CDR3 here is CASSQDRVRSNEQFF. The CDR3 DNA reads TGCGCCAGCAGCCAGGACAGGGTCAGAAGCAATGAGCAGTTCTTC.

The chain joins TRBV5-1 to TRBJ2-1; TRBD2 matches at 9 bases. V shed 5 bases, J shed 9 bases, and the junction held 18 bases outside the gene matches. CDR1 is SGHRS and CDR2 is YFSETQ in the germline V gene. The CDR3 is made up of 17 amino acids. The CDR3 region has the DNA TGCGCCAGCAGTTCAGGGGGACTAGCCCCCTCCGAGGGTGAGCAGTTCTTC. Translation: CASSSGGLAPSEGEQFF.

In its sample, this clone was seen a few times. The chain is built from TRBV30 and TRBJ2-7, with TRBD1 identical over 7 bases. The V and J ends lost 3 bases and 1 base, in that order; junction bases with no gene match: 6. Germline values: CDR1 GTSNPN, CDR2 SVGIG (reference sequence). The CDR3 consists of 14 residues. The CDR3 DNA follows: TGTGCCTGGAGAGGAGGCAGGGGGTCCTACGAGCAGTACTTC. This encodes CAWRGGRGSYEQYF.

The rearrangement links TRBV11-3 to TRBJ2-1, with D maybe TRBD2 (5 bases). Germline CDR1 SGHNT, CDR2 YENEEA. V dropped 3 bases and J dropped 2 bases, with 11 bases sitting between them. The CDR3 is 15 residues long. DNA of the CDR3: TGTGCCAGCAGCTTTGTGGCGGAGGCCTACAATGAGCAGTTCTTC. Translation gives CASSFVAEAYNEQFF.

V usage is TRBV19 and J usage is TRBJ2-1; possible D gene TRBD2, 5 bases. The CDR3 sequence is 11 residues long. V was clipped by 9 bases and J by 4 bases, with 7 bases between them. From germline, CDR1 is LNHDA and CDR2 SQIVND (reference sequence). The CDR3 DNA reads as TGTGCCAGCCGGAGGTACAATGAGCAGTTCTTC. Amino acid sequence: CASRRYNEQFF.

This clone has only a few counts. The rearrangement links TRBV30 to TRBJ2-7; the match to TRBD1 covers 10 bases. The length of the CDR3 is 13 residues. Looked up from germline, CDR1 is GTSNPN and CDR2 is SVGIG (reference sequence). V lost 8 bases, J lost 3 bases, and 7 bases stayed unmatched. The CDR3 bases are TGTGCCGGGGACCGGGACAGGGGCTACGAGCAGTACTTC. Amino acids: CAGDRDRGYEQYF. The complete variable domain, with remaining parts taken from reference TRBV30 and TRBJ2-7, reads SQTIHQWPATLVQPVGSPLSLECTVEGTSNPNLYWYRQAAGRGLQLLFYSVGIGQISSEVPQNLSASRPQDRQFILSSKKLLLSDSGFYLCAGDRDRGYEQYFGPGTRLTVT.

The rearrangement joins TRBV6-1 to TRBJ1-1, with D possibly TRBD1 on 5 matching bases. CDR1 is MNHNS and CDR2 is SASEGT in the germline V gene. The V gene lost 2 bases and the J gene lost 4 bases, with 11 bases spanning the gap. The CDR3 totals 14 residues. Here the CDR3 reads CASSERAGLTEAFF. The CDR3, as DNA: TGTGCCAGCAGTGAAAGGGCAGGGCTCACTGAAGCTTTCTTT.

This chain uses TRBV6-5 with TRBJ1-2; tentative D call: TRBD1 (6 bases). V was cut by 0 bases and J by 6 bases, with 11 bases left in between. Germline lookup yields CDR1 MNHEY and CDR2 SVGAGI. The CDR3 is 14 amino acids. The CDR3 spells CASSYSKQGHGYTF. The CDR3 DNA reads as TGTGCCAGCAGTTACTCGAAACAGGGACATGGCTACACCTTC.

The chain combines TRBV5-6 with TRBJ2-5, with 13 positions matching TRBD2. Trimming at V came to 4 bases and at J to 4 bases, leaving 16 bases not matched to a gene. This CDR3 has 19 amino acids. Germline assignment: CDR1 SGHDT and CDR2 YYEEEE. Here the CDR3 DNA reads TGTGCCAGCAGCCCTAATCAAATAACTAGCGGGAGGGCGGCAGAGACCCAGTACTTC. This codes for CASSPNQITSGRAAETQYF.

The chain is built from TRBV5-1 and TRBJ2-2, with TRBD2 identical over 8 bases. Trimming at V came to 3 bases and at J to 4 bases, leaving 5 bases not matched to a gene. This CDR3 has 15 amino acids. Germline-derived CDR1 and CDR2 are SGHRS and YFSETQ. The chain's CDR3 is CASSSGTRGTGELFF. The CDR3 DNA reads TGCGCCAGCAGCTCGGGGACTAGGGGCACCGGGGAGCTGTTTTTT.

This clone has only one observation. The chain is built from TRBV28 and TRBJ1-3; 8 bases map to TRBD1. After removal of 6 bases from V and 1 base from J, the junction contained 5 bases not matched to a gene. The germline V gene encodes CDR1 MDHEN and CDR2 SYDVKM. The CDR3 is 15 amino acids. The CDR3 here is CASSSRGQSGNTIYF. CDR3 DNA: TGTGCCAGCAGCTCCAGGGGGCAATCTGGAAACACCATATATTTT.

This chain uses TRBV11-3 with TRBJ2-3, with 9 nucleotides matching TRBD2. Germline CDR1 reads SGHNT; CDR2 reads YENEEA. The CDR3 is 15 residues long. Trimming cost V 3 bases and J 5 bases; bases outside gene matches: 6. The chain's CDR3 is CASSFSSGNQDTQYF. The CDR3 coding sequence is TGTGCCAGCAGCTTCTCTAGCGGGAACCAAGATACGCAGTATTTT.

The J gene is TRBJ1-4, the V gene TRBV27; 7 positions agree with TRBD1. CDR1 and CDR2 from the germline V gene are MNHEY and SMNVEV (reference sequence). J lost 7 bases, V lost 6 bases, and 8 bases had no gene match. CDR3 length equals 14 residues. As DNA, the CDR3 is TGTGCCAGCAGACGACAGGGCTCGGGTGAAAAACTGTTTTTT. This translates into CASRRQGSGEKLFF.

DNA of the CDR3: TGTGCCATCATAGGACAGCCGAACACCGGGGAGCTGTTTTTT. Protein sequence: CAIIGQPNTGELFF. The rearrangement uses TRBV10-3 and TRBJ2-2, with a tentative D call TRBD1 (6 bases). CDR1 and CDR2 from the germline V gene are ENHRY and SYGVKD. The CDR3 covers 14 residues. Trimming removed 7 bases at V and 0 bases at J, with 9 bases between.

This clone is large in the sample. The chain uses TRBV6-5 and TRBJ2-7; D not certain. The germline V and J ends were trimmed by 0 bases and 2 bases, with 11 bases remaining between them. Per germline, CDR1 MNHEY and CDR2 SVGAGI. CDR3 size: 15 residues. As DNA, the CDR3 is TGTGCCAGCAGTTACTCGATTAATCAGGCCTACGAGCAGTACTTC. Its protein is CASSYSINQAYEQYF.

The sample holds one count of this clone. The DNA of the CDR3 is TGTGCCAGCACCCTAGACAGGTTTGGAGCCACTGAAGCTTTCTTT. Its protein is CASTLDRFGATEAFF. The V and J genes are TRBV9 and TRBJ1-1; D is perhaps TRBD1 (6 bases). CDR1 is SGDLS, CDR2 YYNGEE, per germline. The CDR3 runs 15 residues. Trimming removed 6 bases from V and 4 bases from J, with 19 bases in between.

The chain is built from TRBV6-1 and TRBJ1-1; unclear D gene. This CDR3 is 13 amino acids long. The germline CDR1 and CDR2 sequences are MNHNS and SASEGT. The germline V and J ends were trimmed by 4 bases and 2 bases, with 8 bases remaining between them. As DNA, the CDR3 is TGTGCCAGCAGTGGCGAGGGAAACACTGAAGCTTTCTTT. As protein: CASSGEGNTEAFF.

This clone was counted a single time. V is TRBV29-1 and J is TRBJ1-1, with D possibly matching TRBD1 (5 bases). From germline, CDR1 is SQVTM and CDR2 ANQGSEA. V dropped 3 bases and J dropped 4 bases, with 15 bases sitting between them. This CDR3 has 14 residues. The CDR3 here is CSVDGGWGGTEAFF. DNA for the CDR3: TGCAGCGTTGACGGGGGTTGGGGGGGCACTGAAGCTTTCTTT.

The chain recombines TRBV18 with TRBJ2-4; D is undetermined. The CDR3 runs to 14 residues. V was shortened by 1 base and J by 4 bases, with 8 bases between the two germline ends. The V gene's germline CDR1 is KGHSH and CDR2 LQKENI. DNA of the CDR3: TGTGCCAGCTCACCACGGCAGATGAAAAACATTCAGTACTTC. Translation gives CASSPRQMKNIQYF.

CDR3: CASSPRTGDGYTF. In DNA form, the CDR3 reads TGCGCCAGCAGTCCTCGGACAGGGGATGGCTACACCTTC. This chain links TRBV4-3 with TRBJ1-2; 9 bases line up with TRBD1. This CDR3 has 13 amino acids. Germline CDR1 is LGHNA and CDR2 is YSLEER. The trim removed 6 bases at V and 6 bases at J, leaving 5 bases unmatched.

J is TRBJ1-1 and V is TRBV5-6; 9 bases are shared with TRBD1. The junction had 6 bases not matched to a gene; V was cut back by 4 bases and J by 2 bases. The CDR3 spans 15 residues. Looked up from germline, CDR1 is SGHDT and CDR2 is YYEEEE. The CDR3 sequence is CASSTRQGGNTEAFF. CDR3 bases: TGTGCCAGCAGCACTAGACAGGGGGGAAACACTGAAGCTTTCTTT.

The chain links TRBV29-1 to TRBJ1-1, with D unclear. The CDR3 covers 13 residues. The V end was cut by 7 bases, the J end by 4 bases, with 16 bases between. Germline V lookup: CDR1 SQVTM, CDR2 ANQGSEA. In DNA form, the CDR3 reads TGCAGCGCCATTCGTGGCGCGGGCACTGAAGCTTTCTTT. This codes for CSAIRGAGTEAFF.

The rearrangement joins TRBV5-6 to TRBJ2-3; D gene uncertain. This CDR3 is 13 amino acids long. Germline V lookup: CDR1 SGHDT, CDR2 YYEEEE. The ends were cut back, 4 bases at V and 3 bases at J, with 9 bases in the middle. Here the CDR3 reads CASSGDATDTQYF. CDR3 nucleotides: TGTGCCAGCAGCGGAGATGCGACAGATACGCAGTATTTT.

The CDR3 sequence: CASIGPEHEQYF. In nucleotides, the CDR3 is TGTGCCAGCATAGGACCCGAGCACGAGCAGTACTTC. The chain carries TRBV6-6 and TRBJ2-7; no reliable D call. This CDR3 has 12 amino acids. CDR1 is MNHNY, CDR2 SVGAGI, per germline (reference sequence). V was pared by 7 bases and J by 5 bases, with 12 bases between.

A single count supports this clone. The chain uses TRBV9 and TRBJ2-1; TRBD2 matches at 9 bases. Trimming took 0 bases from V and 4 from J; bases not matched to a gene: 8. The CDR3 covers 17 residues. Germline CDR1 SGDLS, CDR2 YYNGEE. The CDR3 DNA reads as TGTGCCAGCAGCGTAGATTCGCGGGAGGGTGGTTACAATGAGCAGTTCTTC. Its protein product is CASSVDSREGGYNEQFF.

This clone was observed once. The rearrangement uses TRBV2 and TRBJ2-1, with 9 bases fitting TRBD2. Germline CDR1 SNHLY, CDR2 FYNNEI. After removal of 7 bases from V and 8 bases from J, the junction contained 12 bases not matched to a gene. The CDR3 spans 15 residues. This CDR3 reads CASTEGREGRDEQFF. CDR3 sequence (DNA): TGTGCCAGCACTGAGGGGCGGGAGGGCCGGGATGAGCAGTTCTTC.

This clone was recorded once. This sequence joins TRBV7-6 and TRBJ2-3; 13 positions agree with TRBD2. The trim removed 5 bases at V and 0 bases at J, leaving 17 bases unmatched. The length of the CDR3 is 21 residues. Germline V gives CDR1 SGHVS, CDR2 FNYEAQ. In DNA, the CDR3 is TGTGCCAGCAGCCCTCCCATGGGACTAGCGGGATTACTGACTAGCACAGATACGCAGTATTTT. It encodes CASSPPMGLAGLLTSTDTQYF.

The chain joins TRBV10-1 to TRBJ2-2; D is unclear. The V end lost 0 bases, the J end lost 2 bases, and 7 bases lay between the germline ends. The CDR3 sequence is 15 residues long. Germline CDR1 WNHNN, CDR2 SYGVQD (reference sequence). The DNA of the CDR3 is TGCGCCAGCAGTGAGTCGGGCAGCAACACCGGGGAGCTGTTTTTT. It codes for CASSESGSNTGELFF.